This T cell receptor beta chain was profiled in a study of CD8 T cells in ankylosing spondylitis (TCRdb year 2017). Study-wide context: To find TCR variants linked to disease, the study profiled T cell receptor beta repertoires in ankylosing spondylitis patients and healthy donors. In total, the full study cohort was made up of over a hundred healthy donors and 20 to 25 ankylosing spondylitis patients. Peripheral blood was sampled, and synovial fluid was also collected from ankylosing spondylitis patients.

Data came from an Illumina HiSeq 2500. Quantitative 5'-RACE with molecular barcodes was the method used to prepare the TCR beta libraries. Under the source paper's analysis protocol: A new computational method based on a probabilistic model of VDJ rearrangement was used to identify disease-linked TCR variants. TCRdb trimmed public reads at Q25 via fastp, called clones via MiXCR and kept in-frame beta chains. Rows are combined by CDR3 protein, so each entry shows the most common genes and DNA. TCRdb's processing, not the authors', yielded these V and J calls. Across this sample there are roughly 490,000 distinct CDR3 sequences, with approximately 5% seen only once. Around 3.5% of the sample is in the top ten clones. V and J are trimmed by 5 bases and 3 bases, and the gene matches miss 15 bases of the junction. Measured from the cysteine to the phenylalanine, the CDR3 is 18 residues long. Only the CDR3 DNA stays, 54 bases, in frame from base 1. CDR1 and CDR2, per the germline V gene, are MDHEN and SYDVKM.

The research as a whole found: The disease-linked clones had a CD8+ phenotype and were found at relatively low frequencies in peripheral blood. Some TCR beta motif variants had previously been reported in synovial fluid and blood of reactive arthritis patients, which suggested common disease-initiation mechanisms. A TCR beta motif of eight highly homologous amino acid variants appeared characteristic of blood from ankylosing spondylitis patients. The disease-linked clones were reported to be significantly enriched in matched synovial fluid samples from ankylosing spondylitis patients.

At least ten counts were recorded for this clonotype. It has no known antigen specificity. No quality values exist for individual bases; no much larger clone is one base distant. Here the chain combines TRBV28 and TRBJ2-1; 8 bases in the junction line up with TRBD1. The sample was blood, either unsorted or a sorted T cell fraction (not recorded which). The receptor comes from a male donor with ankylosing spondylitis. The bases are TGTGCCAGCAGTCAATTCCCGAGACAGGGGCGGGTCTACAATGAGCAGTTCTTC. Its amino acids are CASSQFPRQGRVYNEQFF.